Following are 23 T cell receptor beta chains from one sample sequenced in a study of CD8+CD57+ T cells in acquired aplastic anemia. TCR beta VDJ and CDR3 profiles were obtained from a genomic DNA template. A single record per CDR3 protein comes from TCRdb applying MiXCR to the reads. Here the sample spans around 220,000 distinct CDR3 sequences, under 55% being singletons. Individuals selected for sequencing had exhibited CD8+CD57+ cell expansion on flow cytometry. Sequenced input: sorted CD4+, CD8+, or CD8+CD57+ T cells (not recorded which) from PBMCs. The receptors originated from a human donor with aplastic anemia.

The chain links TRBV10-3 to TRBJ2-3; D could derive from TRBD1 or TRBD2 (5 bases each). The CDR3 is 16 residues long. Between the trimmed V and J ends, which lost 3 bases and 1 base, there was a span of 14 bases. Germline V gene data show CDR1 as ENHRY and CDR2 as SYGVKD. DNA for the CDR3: TGTGCCATCAGTGAAAGGGCAGGGAGTGGCACAGATACGCAGTATTTT. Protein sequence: CAISERAGSGTDTQYF.

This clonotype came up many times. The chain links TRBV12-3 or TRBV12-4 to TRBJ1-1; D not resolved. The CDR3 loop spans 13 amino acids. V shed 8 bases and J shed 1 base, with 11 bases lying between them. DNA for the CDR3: TGTGCCAGCGAGTCGAGCGAGAACACTGAAGCTTTCTTT. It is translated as CASESSENTEAFF.

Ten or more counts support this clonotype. The CDR3 reads CASSPERGLGSPLHF. CDR3 DNA sequence: TGTGCCAGCAGCCCCGAGCGGGGGCTCGGTTCACCCCTCCACTTT. This sequence joins TRBV11-2 and TRBJ1-6; D is perhaps TRBD1 (6 bases). Per germline, CDR1 SGHAT and CDR2 FQNNGV. Trimming removed 5 bases from V and 9 bases from J, with 17 bases in between. This CDR3 has 15 residues.

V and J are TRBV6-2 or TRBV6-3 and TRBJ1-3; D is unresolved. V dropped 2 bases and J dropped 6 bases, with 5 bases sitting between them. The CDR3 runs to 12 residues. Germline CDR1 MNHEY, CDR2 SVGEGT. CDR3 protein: CASSYGENTIYF. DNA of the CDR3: TGTGCCAGCAGTTACGGGGAAAACACCATATATTTT.

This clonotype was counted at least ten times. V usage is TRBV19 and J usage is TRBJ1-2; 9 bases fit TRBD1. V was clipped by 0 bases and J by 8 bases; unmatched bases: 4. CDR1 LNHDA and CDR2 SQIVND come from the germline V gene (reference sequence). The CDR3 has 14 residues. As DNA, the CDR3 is TGTGCCAGTAGTATAGACGGGACAGGGAGAGGCTACACCTTC. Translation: CASSIDGTGRGYTF.

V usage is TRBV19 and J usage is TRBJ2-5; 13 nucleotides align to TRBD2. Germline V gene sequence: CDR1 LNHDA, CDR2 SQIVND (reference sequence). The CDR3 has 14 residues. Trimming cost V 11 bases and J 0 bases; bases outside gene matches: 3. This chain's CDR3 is CAGLAGDYQETQYF. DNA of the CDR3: TGTGCCGGACTAGCGGGAGACTACCAAGAGACCCAGTACTTC.

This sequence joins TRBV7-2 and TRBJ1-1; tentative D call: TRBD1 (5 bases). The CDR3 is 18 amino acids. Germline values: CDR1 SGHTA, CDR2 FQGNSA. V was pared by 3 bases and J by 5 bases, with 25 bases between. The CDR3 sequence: CASSFRPLGPQPGTEAFF. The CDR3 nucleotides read TGTGCCAGCAGCTTTAGGCCCCTGGGGCCTCAACCGGGGACTGAAGCTTTCTTT.

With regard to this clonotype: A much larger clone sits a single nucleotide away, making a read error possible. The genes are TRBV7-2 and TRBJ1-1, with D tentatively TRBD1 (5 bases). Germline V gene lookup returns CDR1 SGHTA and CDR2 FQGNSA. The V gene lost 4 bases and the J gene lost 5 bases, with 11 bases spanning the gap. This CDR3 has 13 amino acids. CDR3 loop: CASSSGGKTEAFF. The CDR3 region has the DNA TGTGCCAGCAGCTCGGGGGGGAAAACTGAAGCTTTCTTT. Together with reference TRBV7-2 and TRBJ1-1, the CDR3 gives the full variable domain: GAGVSQSPSNKVTEKGKDVELRCDPISGHTALYWYRQSLGQGLEFLIYFQGNSAPDKSGLPSDRFSAERTGGSVSTLTIQRTQQEDSAVYLCASSSGGKTEAFFGQGTRLTVV.

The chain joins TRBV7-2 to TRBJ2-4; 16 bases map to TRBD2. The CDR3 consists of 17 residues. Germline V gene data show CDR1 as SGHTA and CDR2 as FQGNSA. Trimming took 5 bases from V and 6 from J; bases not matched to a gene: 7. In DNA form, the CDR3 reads TGTGCCAGCAGCATAGGGACTAGCGGGGGGGCGGGAAACATTCAGTACTTC. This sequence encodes CASSIGTSGGAGNIQYF. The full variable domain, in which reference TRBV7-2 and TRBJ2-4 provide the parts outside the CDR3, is GAGVSQSPSNKVTEKGKDVELRCDPISGHTALYWYRQSLGQGLEFLIYFQGNSAPDKSGLPSDRFSAERTGGSVSTLTIQRTQQEDSAVYLCASSIGTSGGAGNIQYFGAGTRLSVL.

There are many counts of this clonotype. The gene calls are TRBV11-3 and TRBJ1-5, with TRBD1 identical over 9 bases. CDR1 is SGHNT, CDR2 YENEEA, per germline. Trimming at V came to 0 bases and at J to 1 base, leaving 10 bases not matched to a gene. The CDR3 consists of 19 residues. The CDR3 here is CASSLEGQGSELSNQPQHF. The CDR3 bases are TGTGCCAGCAGCTTAGAAGGACAGGGGTCCGAGTTGAGCAATCAGCCCCAGCATTTT.

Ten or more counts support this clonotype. DNA for the CDR3: TGTGCCAGCAGTAGCCTGGGGGGGAACACTGAAGCTTTCTTT. As protein: CASSSLGGNTEAFF. The chain uses TRBV25-1 and TRBJ1-1; tentatively, D is TRBD1 (5 bases). The CDR3 sequence is 14 residues long. V lost 5 bases to trimming and J lost 1 base, with 11 bases between them. CDR1 is MGHDK and CDR2 is SYGVNS in the germline V gene.

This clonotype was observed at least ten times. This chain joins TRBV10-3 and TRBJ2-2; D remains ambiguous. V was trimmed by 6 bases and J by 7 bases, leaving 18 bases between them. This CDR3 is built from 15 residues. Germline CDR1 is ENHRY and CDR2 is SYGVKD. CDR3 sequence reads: CAIRPRQVRDGELFF. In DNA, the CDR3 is TGTGCCATCAGGCCCCGGCAGGTCCGCGACGGGGAGCTGTTTTTT.

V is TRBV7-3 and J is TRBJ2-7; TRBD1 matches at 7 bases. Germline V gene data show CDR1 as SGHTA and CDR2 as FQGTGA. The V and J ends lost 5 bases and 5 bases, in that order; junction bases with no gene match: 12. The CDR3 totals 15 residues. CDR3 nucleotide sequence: TGTGCCAGCAGCCCCCCCCCGGGACAGTTCGACGAGCAGTACTTC. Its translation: CASSPPPGQFDEQYF. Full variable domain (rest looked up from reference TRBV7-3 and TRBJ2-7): GAGVSQTPSNKVTEKGKYVELRCDPISGHTALYWYRQSLGQGPEFLIYFQGTGAADDSGLPNDRFFAVRPEGSVSTLKIQRTERGDSAVYLCASSPPPGQFDEQYFGPGTRLTVT.

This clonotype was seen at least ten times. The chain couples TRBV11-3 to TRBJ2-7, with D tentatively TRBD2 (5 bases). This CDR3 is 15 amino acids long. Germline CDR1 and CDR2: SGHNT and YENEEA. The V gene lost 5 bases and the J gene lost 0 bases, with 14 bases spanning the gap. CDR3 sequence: CASSPRWGDSYEQYF. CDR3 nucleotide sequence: TGTGCCAGCAGCCCCCGGTGGGGAGACTCCTACGAGCAGTACTTC.

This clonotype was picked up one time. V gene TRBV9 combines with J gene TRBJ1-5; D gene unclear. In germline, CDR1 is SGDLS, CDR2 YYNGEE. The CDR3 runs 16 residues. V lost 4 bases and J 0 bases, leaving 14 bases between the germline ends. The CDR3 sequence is CASSSSNRDSNQPQHF. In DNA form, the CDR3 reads TGTGCCAGCAGCTCCTCCAACAGAGATAGCAATCAGCCCCAGCATTTT. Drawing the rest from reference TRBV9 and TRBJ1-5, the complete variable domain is DSGVTQTPKHLITATGQRVTLRCSPRSGDLSVYWYQQSLDQGLQFLIQYYNGEERAKGNILERFSAQQFPDLHSELNLSSLELGDSALYFCASSSSNRDSNQPQHFGDGTRLSIL.

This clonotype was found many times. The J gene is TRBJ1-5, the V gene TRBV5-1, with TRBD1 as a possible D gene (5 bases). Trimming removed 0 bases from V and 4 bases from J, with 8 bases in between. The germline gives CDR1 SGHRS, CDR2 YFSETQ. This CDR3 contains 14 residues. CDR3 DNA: TGCGCCAGCAGCTTGGCAGGGCAGAATCAGCCCCAGCATTTT. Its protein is CASSLAGQNQPQHF.

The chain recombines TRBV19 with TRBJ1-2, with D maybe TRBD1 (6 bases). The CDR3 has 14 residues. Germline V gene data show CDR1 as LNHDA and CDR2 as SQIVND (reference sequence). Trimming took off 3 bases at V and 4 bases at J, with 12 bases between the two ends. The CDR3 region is CASSMSGAGYGYTF. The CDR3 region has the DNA TGTGCCAGTAGTATGTCAGGGGCGGGCTATGGCTACACCTTC.

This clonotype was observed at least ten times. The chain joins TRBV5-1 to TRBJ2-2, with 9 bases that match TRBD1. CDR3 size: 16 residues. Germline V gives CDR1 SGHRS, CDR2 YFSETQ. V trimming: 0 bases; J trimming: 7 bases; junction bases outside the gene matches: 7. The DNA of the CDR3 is TGCGCCAGCAGCTTGGAAGTACAGGGGGCCGGCGGGGAGCTGTTTTTT. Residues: CASSLEVQGAGGELFF.

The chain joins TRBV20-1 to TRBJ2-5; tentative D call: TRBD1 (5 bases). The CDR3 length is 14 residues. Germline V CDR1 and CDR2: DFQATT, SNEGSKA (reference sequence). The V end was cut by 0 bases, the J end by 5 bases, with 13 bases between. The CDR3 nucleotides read TGCAGTGCTAGAGATTGGGGCAGAATGGAGACCCAGTACTTC. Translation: CSARDWGRMETQYF.

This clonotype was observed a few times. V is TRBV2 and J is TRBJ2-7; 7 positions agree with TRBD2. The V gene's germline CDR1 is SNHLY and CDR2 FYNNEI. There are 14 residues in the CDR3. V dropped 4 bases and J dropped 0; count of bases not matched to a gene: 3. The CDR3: CASSASGSSYEQYF. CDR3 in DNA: TGTGCCAGCAGTGCTAGCGGAAGCTCCTACGAGCAGTACTTC.

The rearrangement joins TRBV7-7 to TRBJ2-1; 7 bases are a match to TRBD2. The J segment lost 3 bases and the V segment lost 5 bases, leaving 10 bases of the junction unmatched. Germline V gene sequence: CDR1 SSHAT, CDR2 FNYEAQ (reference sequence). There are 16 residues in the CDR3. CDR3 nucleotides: TGTGCCAGCAGCCAAGTTACTAGCGCGTTCTACAATGAGCAGTTCTTC. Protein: CASSQVTSAFYNEQFF.

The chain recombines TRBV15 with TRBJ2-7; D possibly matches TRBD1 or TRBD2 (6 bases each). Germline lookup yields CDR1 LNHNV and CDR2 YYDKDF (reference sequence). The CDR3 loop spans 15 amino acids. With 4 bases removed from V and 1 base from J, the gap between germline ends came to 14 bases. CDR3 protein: CATSNEQGGSYEQYF. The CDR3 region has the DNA TGTGCCACCAGCAACGAACAGGGAGGTTCCTACGAGCAGTACTTC.

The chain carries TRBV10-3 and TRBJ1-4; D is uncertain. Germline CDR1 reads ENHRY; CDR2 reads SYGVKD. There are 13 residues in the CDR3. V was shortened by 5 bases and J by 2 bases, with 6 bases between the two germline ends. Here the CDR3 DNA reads TGTGCCATCAGTAGGAGGACTAATGAAAAACTGTTTTTT. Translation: CAISRRTNEKLFF.